The T cell receptor beta chain described here comes from a study of blood T cell repertoires in COVID-19. The CDR3 extends over 16 amino acids. V was pared by 4 bases and J by 5 bases, with 9 bases of the junction left unmatched. Germline assignment: CDR1 MNHEY and CDR2 SMNVEV (reference sequence). Recruits, aged roughly 18 to 90 years, lived in about two dozen US areas. Cohort allocation depended upon clinical history that participants reported. Under the authors' procedure: By means of reference gene primer amplification, nucleated cell counts were estimated. Repertoires were generated with immunoSEQ multiplex PCR, while TCRdb's copy carries only in-frame clones and drops some. The V and J calls and clone size are taken from that table; D and trimming were inferred from the DNA. The sample yields some 200,000 clones, 80% to 90% seen once.

This clonotype originated in a young man in a cohort exposed to, infected with or recovered from COVID-19 (not recorded which). The chain couples TRBV27 to TRBJ2-7, with 12 nucleotides matching TRBD2. Material: PBMCs or T cells enriched from blood (not recorded which). The CDR3 DNA sequence: TGTGCCAGCAGTTACCTCCCGACTAGCGGGAGACACGAGCAGTACTTC. This codes for CASSYLPTSGRHEQYF.